This paragraph covers one TCR beta chain sequence. Which antigen it targets is not known. No much larger clone is present one base from it, and per-base qualities are unavailable. From the cysteine up to the phenylalanine, the CDR3 has a length of 13 residues. Only the CDR3 region is kept as DNA, spanning 39 bases read in frame from base 1. Trimming leaves V shorter by 4 bases and J shorter by 7 bases, with the junction holding 6 bases beyond the gene matches. Looking up the germline V gene yields CDR1 MDHEN and CDR2 SYDVKM. This sample is part of a study of blood T cell repertoires in COVID-19 (dated by TCRdb to the early 2020s). Some background on the complete study: The collaborator samples originated in the United States, Italy and Spain and spanned the acute and convalescent phases of COVID-19. The samples were drawn from the first 160 participants of the ongoing ImmuneRACE study and from roughly 1,300 subjects provided by 6 global collaborators. The repertoires were released in a freely available public database intended as a resource for research on the immune response to SARS-CoV-2. The dataset comprised deeply sampled blood TCRbeta repertoires from subjects exposed to, actively infected with, or recovered from COVID-19. Where HLA class I and class II types were available, the types were taken from metadata supplied by the sample provider, not from assay-based typing. The prospective study material was composed of cDNA or gDNA derived from T cells, B-cell-depleted T cells, or PBMCs. A de-identified subject ID, COVID-19 status, age in years and sex were almost always included in the sample metadata.

Collaborating institutions collected whole blood in K2EDTA tubes following their own protocols. For TCRbeta analysis, collaborator samples were shipped as frozen whole blood, as isolated PBMCs, or as DNA extracted from either sample type. Results the study describes overall, beyond this receptor: The amount of clinical and demographic metadata varied by source and participant and was provided uncurated.

The immunoSEQ Assay, a bias-controlled multiplex PCR, was used to amplify TCRbeta CDR3 regions from genomic DNA. On the study's bioinformatics: The number of nucleated cells in each sample was estimated from the amplification of reference gene primers within the assay. Sequence reads were collapsed and filtered to measure the absolute abundance of every unique TCRbeta CDR3 rearrangement. For each sample, productive Simpson clonality was calculated as the square root of Simpson's diversity index across productive rearrangements. Drawn from immuneACCESS, this table holds only the in-frame rearrangements with V and J called that TCRdb kept. Clones are partly lost; checked studies trace under half to an unresolved V gene and leave the rest unexplained. The DNA gave D and trimming, while V, J and clone size come from that table. In this sample the table shows some 150,000 clones, approximately 80% of which occur a single time. About 1.6% of the sample comes from the top ten.

This sequence uses TRBV28 and TRBJ1-2; 7 bases in the junction line up with TRBD1. The receptor was isolated from a human donor in a cohort sampled during active COVID-19. The specimen was peripheral blood. CDR3 sequence: CASSWDRPGGYTF. The DNA sequence reads TGTGCCAGCAGTTGGGACAGACCGGGTGGCTACACCTTC.